The sequence of this T cell receptor (beta chain) was determined in a study of breast tumors, draining lymph nodes, adjacent tissues. This clonotype was seen more than once but under ten times. TCRdb redid the calling of the multiplex PCR reads with MiXCR, one entry per CDR3 protein. The profile shows more than 50,000 distinct CDR3 sequences, 45% to 60% of them singletons. Trimming took 1 base from V and 3 from J; bases not matched to a gene: 1. Germline V gene lookup returns CDR1 SGHTA and CDR2 FQGTGA. This CDR3 spans 14 amino acids. This clonotype originated in a female donor with breast cancer. Some clones in this sample may be carry-over from other donors' samples. The chain combines TRBV7-3 with TRBJ2-3; TRBD2 aligns across 7 bases. Sequenced: breast tumor tissue. In nucleotides, the CDR3 is TGTGCCAGCAGCTTAAACGGGAGGACAGATACGCAGTATTTT. This codes for CASSLNGRTDTQYF.